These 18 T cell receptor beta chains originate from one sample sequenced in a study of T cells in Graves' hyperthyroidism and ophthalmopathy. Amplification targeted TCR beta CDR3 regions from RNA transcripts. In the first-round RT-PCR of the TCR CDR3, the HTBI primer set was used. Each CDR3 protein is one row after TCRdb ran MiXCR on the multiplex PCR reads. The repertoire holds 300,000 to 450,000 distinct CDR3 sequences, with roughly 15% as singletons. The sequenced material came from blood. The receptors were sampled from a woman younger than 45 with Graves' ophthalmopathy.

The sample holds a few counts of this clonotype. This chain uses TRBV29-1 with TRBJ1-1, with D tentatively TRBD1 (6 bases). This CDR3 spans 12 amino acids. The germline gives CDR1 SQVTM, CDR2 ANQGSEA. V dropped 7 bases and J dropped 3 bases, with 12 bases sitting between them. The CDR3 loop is CSAMGGHTEAFF. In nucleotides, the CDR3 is TGCAGCGCCATGGGGGGGCACACTGAAGCTTTCTTT. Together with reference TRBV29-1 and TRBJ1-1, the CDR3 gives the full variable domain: SAVISQKPSRDICQRGTSLTIQCQVDSQVTMMFWYRQQPGQSLTLIATANQGSEATYESGFVIDKFPISRPNLTFSTLTVSNMSPEDSSIYLCSAMGGHTEAFFGQGTRLTVV.

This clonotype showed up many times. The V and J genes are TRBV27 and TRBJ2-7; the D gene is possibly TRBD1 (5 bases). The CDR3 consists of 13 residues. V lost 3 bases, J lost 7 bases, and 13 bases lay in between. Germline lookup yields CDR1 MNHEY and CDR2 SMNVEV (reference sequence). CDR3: CASSFSRVREQYF. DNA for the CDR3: TGTGCCAGCAGTTTTTCCAGGGTTCGGGAGCAGTACTTC.

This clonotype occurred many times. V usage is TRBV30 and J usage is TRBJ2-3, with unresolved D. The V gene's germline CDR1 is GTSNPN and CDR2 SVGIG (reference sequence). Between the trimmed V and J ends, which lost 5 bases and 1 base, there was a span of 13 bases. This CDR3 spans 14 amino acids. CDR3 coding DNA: TGTGCCTGGCAAAACGGGCAGGGCACAGATACGCAGTATTTT. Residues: CAWQNGQGTDTQYF.

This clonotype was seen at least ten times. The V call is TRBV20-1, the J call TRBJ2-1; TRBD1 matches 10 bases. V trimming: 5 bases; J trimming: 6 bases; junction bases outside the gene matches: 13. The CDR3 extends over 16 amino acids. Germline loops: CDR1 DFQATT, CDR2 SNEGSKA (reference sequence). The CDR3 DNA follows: TGCAGTGCTCCAGGATACTTCGGGACAGGGGTCAATGAGCAGTTCTTC. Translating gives CSAPGYFGTGVNEQFF.

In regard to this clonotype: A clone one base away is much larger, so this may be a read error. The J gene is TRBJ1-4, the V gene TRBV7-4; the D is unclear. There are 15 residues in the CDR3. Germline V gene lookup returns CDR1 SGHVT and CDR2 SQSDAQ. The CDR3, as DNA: TGTGCCAGCAGCCACCAGGAGGGCTCTAATGAAAAACAGTTTTTT. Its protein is CASSHQEGSNEKQFF.

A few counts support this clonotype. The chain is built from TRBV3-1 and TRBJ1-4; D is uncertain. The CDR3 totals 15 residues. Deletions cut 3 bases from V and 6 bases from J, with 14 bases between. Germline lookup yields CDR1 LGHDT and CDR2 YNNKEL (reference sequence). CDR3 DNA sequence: TGTGCCAGCAGCCAGCCCGGGGAAGCTGATGAAAAACTGTTTTTT. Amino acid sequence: CASSQPGEADEKLFF. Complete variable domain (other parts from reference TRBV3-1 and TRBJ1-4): DTAVSQTPKYLVTQMGNDKSIKCEQNLGHDTMYWYKQDSKKFLKIMFSYNNKELIINETVPNRFSPKSPDKAHLNLHINSLELGDSAVYFCASSQPGEADEKLFFGSGTQLSVL.

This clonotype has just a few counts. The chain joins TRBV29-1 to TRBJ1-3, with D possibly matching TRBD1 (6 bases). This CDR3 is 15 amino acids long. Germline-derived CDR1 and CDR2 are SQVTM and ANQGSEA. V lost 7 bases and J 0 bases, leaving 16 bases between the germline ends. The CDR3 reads CSATTGIYSGNTIYF. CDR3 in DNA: TGCAGCGCTACAACAGGGATTTACTCTGGAAACACCATATATTTT.

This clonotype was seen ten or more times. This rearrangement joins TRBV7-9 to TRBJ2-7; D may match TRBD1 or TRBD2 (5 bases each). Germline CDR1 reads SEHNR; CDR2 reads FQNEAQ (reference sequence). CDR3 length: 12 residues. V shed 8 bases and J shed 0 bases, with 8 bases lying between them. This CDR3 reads CASGDGSYEQYF. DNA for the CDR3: TGTGCCAGCGGGGACGGCTCCTACGAGCAGTACTTC.

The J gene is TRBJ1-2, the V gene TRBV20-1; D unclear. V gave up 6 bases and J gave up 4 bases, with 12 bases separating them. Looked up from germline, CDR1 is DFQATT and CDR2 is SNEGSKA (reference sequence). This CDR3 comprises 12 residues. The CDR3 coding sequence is TGCAGTGCCGACGATACAGTCTATGGCTACACCTTC. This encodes CSADDTVYGYTF.

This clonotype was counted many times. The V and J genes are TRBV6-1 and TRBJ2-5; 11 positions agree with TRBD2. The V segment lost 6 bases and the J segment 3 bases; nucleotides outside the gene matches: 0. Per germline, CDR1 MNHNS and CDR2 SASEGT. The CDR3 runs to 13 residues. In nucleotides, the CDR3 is TGTGCCAGCAGGGGACTAGCGGAAGAGACCCAGTACTTC. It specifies CASRGLAEETQYF.

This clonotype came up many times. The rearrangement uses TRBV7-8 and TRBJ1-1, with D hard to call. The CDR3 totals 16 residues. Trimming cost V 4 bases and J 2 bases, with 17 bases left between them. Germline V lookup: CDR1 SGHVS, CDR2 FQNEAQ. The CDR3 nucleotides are TGTGCCAGCAGCTACCGACGGACTACCCCTAACACTGAAGCTTTCTTT. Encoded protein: CASSYRRTTPNTEAFF.

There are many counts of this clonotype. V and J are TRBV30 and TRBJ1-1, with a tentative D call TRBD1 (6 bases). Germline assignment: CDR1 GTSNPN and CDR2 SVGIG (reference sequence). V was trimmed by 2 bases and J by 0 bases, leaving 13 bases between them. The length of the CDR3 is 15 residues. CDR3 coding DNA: TGTGCCTGGAGTCTTCGGGGGCCGATGAACACTGAAGCTTTCTTT. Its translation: CAWSLRGPMNTEAFF.

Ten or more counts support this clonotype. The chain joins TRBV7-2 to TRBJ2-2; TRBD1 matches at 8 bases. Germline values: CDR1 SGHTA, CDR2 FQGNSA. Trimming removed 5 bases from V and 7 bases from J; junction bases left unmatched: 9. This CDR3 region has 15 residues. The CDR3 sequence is CASSTTGTGNGELFF. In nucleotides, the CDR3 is TGTGCCAGCAGCACCACCGGGACAGGAAACGGGGAGCTGTTTTTT.

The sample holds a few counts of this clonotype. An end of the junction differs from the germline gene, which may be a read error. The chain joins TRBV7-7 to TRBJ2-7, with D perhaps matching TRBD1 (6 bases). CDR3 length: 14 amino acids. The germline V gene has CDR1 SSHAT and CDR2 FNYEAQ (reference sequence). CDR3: CASSRVQGAYEQYF. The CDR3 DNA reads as TGTGCTAGCAGTCGAGTACAGGGTGCCTACGAGCAGTACTTC.

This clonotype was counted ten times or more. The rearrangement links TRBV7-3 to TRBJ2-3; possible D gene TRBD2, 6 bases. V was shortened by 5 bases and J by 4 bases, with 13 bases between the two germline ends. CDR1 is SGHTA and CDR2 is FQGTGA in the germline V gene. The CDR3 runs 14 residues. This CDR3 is CASSPGGTPDTQYF. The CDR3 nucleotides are TGTGCCAGCAGCCCCGGGGGTACCCCAGATACGCAGTATTTT.

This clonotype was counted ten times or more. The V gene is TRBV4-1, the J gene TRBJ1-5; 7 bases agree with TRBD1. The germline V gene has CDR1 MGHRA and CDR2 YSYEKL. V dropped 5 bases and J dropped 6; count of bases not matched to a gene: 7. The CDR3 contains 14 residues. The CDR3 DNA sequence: TGCGCCAGCAGCGACAGGGACGGGCGTCAGCCCCAGCATTTT. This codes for CASSDRDGRQPQHF.

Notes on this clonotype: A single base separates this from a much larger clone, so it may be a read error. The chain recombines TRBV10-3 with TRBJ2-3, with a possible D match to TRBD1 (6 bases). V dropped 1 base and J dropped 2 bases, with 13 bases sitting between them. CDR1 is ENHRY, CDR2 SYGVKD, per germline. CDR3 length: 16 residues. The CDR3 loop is CAISEFSGGDTDTQYF. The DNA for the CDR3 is TGTGCCATCAGTGAGTTTTCTGGGGGCGACACAGATACGCAGTATTTT.

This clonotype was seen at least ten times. The CDR3 region is CASSYSLGPLGYEQYF. As DNA, the CDR3 is TGTGCCAGCAGCTACTCACTAGGACCGTTGGGGTACGAGCAGTACTTC. The chain couples TRBV13 to TRBJ2-7, with D perhaps matching TRBD2 (5 bases). V lost 4 bases and J lost 4, with 20 bases in between. The CDR3 runs 16 residues. In germline, CDR1 is PRHDT, CDR2 FYEKMQ (reference sequence).